The 16 T cell receptor beta chains given below trace back to one sample, sequenced in a study of OX40 agonist ivuxolimab in advanced cancers. Method: immunoSEQ multiplex PCR; TCRdb's copy keeps in-frame clones and lacks some. The table has about 26,000 clones, around 82% seen once. The sample was CD4+ or CD8+ T cells sorted from blood, taken in a trial of the OX40 agonist ivuxolimab. The source is an adult with an advanced solid tumor such as melanoma, head and neck, liver or kidney cancer.

This rearrangement joins TRBV4-1 to TRBJ1-6; D possibly corresponds to TRBD1 (5 bases). The ends were cut back, 2 bases at V and 10 bases at J, with 12 bases in the middle. This CDR3 is 14 amino acids long. Germline lookup yields CDR1 MGHRA and CDR2 YSYEKL. Written as DNA, the CDR3 is TGCGCCAGCAGCCAAAGGGGTGATCAGTCACCCCTCCACTTT. It specifies CASSQRGDQSPLHF.

The CDR3: CASSLGGGAGNQPQHF. CDR3 DNA sequence: TGTGCCAGCAGCTTGGGGGGGGGCGCGGGCAATCAGCCCCAGCATTTT. The rearrangement uses TRBV5-4 and TRBJ1-5; TRBD1 is a possible D gene (6 bases). CDR1 and CDR2 (germline): SGHNT, YYREEE (reference sequence). This CDR3 region has 16 residues. The V gene lost 0 bases and the J gene lost 2 bases, with 12 bases spanning the gap.

This chain connects TRBV29-1 to TRBJ2-7; D is uncertain. The CDR3 loop spans 11 amino acids. Germline values: CDR1 SQVTM, CDR2 ANQGSEA. Trimming left V 6 bases short and J 4 bases short, with 10 bases between. The CDR3 reads CSVMTGYEQYF. For the CDR3, the DNA is TGCAGCGTCATGACTGGGTACGAGCAGTACTTC.

The chain carries TRBV5-5 and TRBJ1-1; the D gene is possibly TRBD1 (6 bases). V was pared by 4 bases and J by 4 bases, with 11 bases between. Looked up from germline, CDR1 is SGHKS and CDR2 is YYEKEE (reference sequence). CDR3 size: 13 residues. The CDR3 loop reads CASSLGAGTEAFF. The CDR3 DNA is TGTGCCAGCAGCCTGGGGGCAGGCACTGAAGCTTTCTTT. The full variable domain, its missing parts supplied by reference TRBV5-5 and TRBJ1-1, is DAGVTQSPTHLIKTRGQQVTLRCSPISGHKSVSWYQQVLGQGPQFIFQYYEKEERGRGNFPDRFSARQFPNYSSELNVNALLLGDSALYLCASSLGAGTEAFFGQGTRLTVV.

This rearrangement joins TRBV6-5 to TRBJ1-1; D remains ambiguous. The CDR3 contains 16 residues. V lost 0 bases and J 2 bases, leaving 13 bases between the germline ends. The germline V gene has CDR1 MNHEY and CDR2 SVGAGI. The CDR3 coding sequence is TGTGCCAGCAGTTACTCGAACATCCGGGCCAACACTGAAGCTTTCTTT. Encoded protein: CASSYSNIRANTEAFF.

This chain joins TRBV13 and TRBJ2-7; unclear D gene. V was clipped by 5 bases and J by 7 bases, with 9 bases between them. CDR3 length: 11 amino acids. Per germline, CDR1 PRHDT and CDR2 FYEKMQ (reference sequence). As DNA, the CDR3 is TGTGCCAGCAGCCGCGGCTGGGAGCAGTACTTC. It yields the protein CASSRGWEQYF.

The chain recombines TRBV27 with TRBJ2-1, with D hard to call. Germline assignment: CDR1 MNHEY and CDR2 SMNVEV (reference sequence). The V end was cut by 5 bases, the J end by 0 bases, with 8 bases between. The CDR3 totals 14 residues. CDR3 sequence (DNA): TGTGCCAGCAGTCCCTATAGCTCCTACAATGAGCAGTTCTTC. Translated, it gives CASSPYSSYNEQFF.

The rearrangement joins TRBV4-1 to TRBJ2-5, with 10 bases fitting TRBD1. In germline, CDR1 is MGHRA, CDR2 YSYEKL. This CDR3 has 16 residues. V lost 2 bases to trimming and J lost 5 bases; unmatched junction nucleotides: 8. Written as DNA, the CDR3 is TGCGCCAGCAGCCAATACCCGGGACAGGGGACGGAGACCCAGTACTTC. Translation: CASSQYPGQGTETQYF.

This clone was observed a few times. The V and J genes are TRBV15 and TRBJ1-2, with D possibly being TRBD1 (5 bases). Germline loops: CDR1 LNHNV, CDR2 YYDKDF (reference sequence). CDR3 length: 16 residues. The ends were cut back, 0 bases at V and 2 bases at J, with 13 bases in the middle. The DNA of the CDR3 is TGTGCCACCAGCAGAGATCGGGAGGGACTCAACTATGGCTACACCTTC. Translated, it gives CATSRDREGLNYGYTF.

The V call is TRBV7-9, the J call TRBJ2-1; D is undetermined. Trimming removed 5 bases from V and 15 bases from J, with 14 bases in between. The CDR3 extends over 11 amino acids. Germline CDR1 and CDR2: SEHNR and FQNEAQ (reference sequence). CDR3 amino acids: CASSPGQLPFF. CDR3 coding DNA: TGTGCCAGCAGCCCCGGCCAACTACCGTTCTTC.

In nucleotides, the CDR3 is TGCAGCGTTGAGAAGAGAGAGCCCGGGGAGCTGTTTTTT. It encodes CSVEKREPGELFF. This chain uses TRBV29-1 with TRBJ2-2, with D uncertain. Germline assignment: CDR1 SQVTM and CDR2 ANQGSEA. This CDR3 has 13 residues. Trimming pared 3 bases from V and 6 bases from J, leaving 11 bases between.

In its sample, this clone was seen once. The genes are TRBV27 and TRBJ2-1; 8 nucleotides line up with TRBD2. This CDR3 is 16 amino acids long. The germline V gene has CDR1 MNHEY and CDR2 SMNVEV (reference sequence). J gave up 0 bases and V 2 bases, and 3 bases lay outside the gene matches. The CDR3 DNA reads TGTGCCAGCAGTTTAAGCGGGGGCAGCTCCTACAATGAGCAGTTCTTC. It codes for CASSLSGGSSYNEQFF.

This clone has a handful of counts. This sequence joins TRBV29-1 and TRBJ1-1; D is ambiguous. V gave up 4 bases and J gave up 10 bases, with 10 bases separating them. Germline CDR1 is SQVTM and CDR2 is ANQGSEA. The CDR3 runs to 10 residues. This CDR3 reads CSVVGKGAFF. The CDR3 coding sequence is TGCAGCGTTGTTGGCAAAGGAGCTTTCTTT.

For the CDR3, the DNA is TGTGCCAGCAGCGTAGCGGGGACTGGGACCTACGAGCAGTACTTC. It is translated as CASSVAGTGTYEQYF. The V and J genes are TRBV9 and TRBJ2-7, with D perhaps matching TRBD2 (6 bases). The ends were cut back, 0 bases at V and 2 bases at J, with 12 bases in the middle. This CDR3 has 15 amino acids. Germline CDR1 reads SGDLS; CDR2 reads YYNGEE.

The chain recombines TRBV7-8 with TRBJ1-5; D is unclear. Germline V gene lookup returns CDR1 SGHVS and CDR2 FQNEAQ. The CDR3 length is 16 residues. Trimming shortened V by 5 bases and J by 1 base, and 15 bases separated the two germline ends. The DNA of the CDR3 is TGTGCCAGCAGCATCCACCCGGGTGACAGCAATCAGCCCCAGCATTTT. Protein sequence: CASSIHPGDSNQPQHF.

Notes on this clone: The same CDR3 can be traced to other DNA sequences in this sample. The chain couples TRBV6-4 to TRBJ2-1; 10 bases line up with TRBD2. Germline-derived CDR1 and CDR2 are MRHNA and SNTAGT. The ends lost 0 bases at V and 6 bases at J; junction bases unmatched: 2. The CDR3 is 15 amino acids. Here the CDR3 DNA reads TGTGCCAGCAGTGACTCGAGCGGGGGGGCCAATGAGCAGTTCTTC. Encoded protein: CASSDSSGGANEQFF.